Below, 25 T cell receptor beta chains from the same sample are listed, as sequenced in a study of cytomegalovirus exposure and HLA in healthy donors. It was with 60 Vbeta and 13 Jbeta primers that the PCR ran. Some clones are missing from TCRdb's copy, which holds only in-frame ones; the method was immunoSEQ multiplex PCR. The sample carries more than 85,000 clones, 76% recorded once. The sample taken for sequencing was PBMCs. The receptor set was obtained from a man aged 25 to 40 in good health and CMV-seropositive.

V gene TRBV11-2 combines with J gene TRBJ2-7, with 8 bases fitting TRBD2. This CDR3 is 15 amino acids long. CDR1 and CDR2 (germline): SGHAT, FQNNGV. V lost 6 bases, J lost 2 bases, and 9 bases stayed unmatched. CDR3 DNA sequence: TGTGCCAGCAGTCCCGAGCGGGGGATGACCTACGAGCAGTACTTC. It is translated as CASSPERGMTYEQYF.

V is TRBV7-8 and J is TRBJ1-1; 10 bases align to TRBD1. In germline, CDR1 is SGHVS, CDR2 FQNEAQ. V lost 0 bases to trimming and J lost 0 bases; unmatched junction nucleotides: 13. The CDR3 loop spans 20 amino acids. The CDR3 spells CASSLAIRQGAPTMNTEAFF. DNA for the CDR3: TGTGCCAGCAGCTTAGCGATAAGACAGGGGGCTCCGACTATGAACACTGAAGCTTTCTTT. The full variable domain, rest sourced from reference TRBV7-8 and TRBJ1-1, is GAGVSQSPRYKVAKRGQDVALRCDPISGHVSLFWYQQALGQGPEFLTYFQNEAQLDKSGLPSDRFFAERPEGSVSTLKIQRTQQEDSAVYLCASSLAIRQGAPTMNTEAFFGQGTRLTVV.

This clone was observed once. The V and J genes are TRBV28 and TRBJ1-5, with D unclear. The CDR3 length is 12 residues. Deletions cut 1 base from V and 5 bases from J, with 3 bases between. CDR1 MDHEN and CDR2 SYDVKM come from the germline V gene. DNA for the CDR3: TGTGCCAGCAGTTTATACTATCAGCCCCAGCATTTT. Translation gives CASSLYYQPQHF.

The rearrangement joins TRBV7-2 to TRBJ2-3; 8 bases match TRBD2. The V gene's germline CDR1 is SGHTA and CDR2 FQGNSA. J lost 7 bases, V lost 4 bases, and 13 bases had no gene match. The CDR3 has 16 residues. DNA for the CDR3: TGTGCCAGCAGCTCCCCCCCCGGGGGGGGCTGGTATACGCAGTATTTT. It specifies CASSSPPGGGWYTQYF. Complete variable domain (other parts from reference TRBV7-2 and TRBJ2-3): GAGVSQSPSNKVTEKGKDVELRCDPISGHTALYWYRQSLGQGLEFLIYFQGNSAPDKSGLPSDRFSAERTGGSVSTLTIQRTQQEDSAVYLCASSSPPGGGWYTQYFGPGTRLTVL.

V is TRBV7-2 and J is TRBJ2-7; 7 nucleotides agree with TRBD1. There are 16 residues in the CDR3. The V segment lost 4 bases and the J segment 2 bases; nucleotides outside the gene matches: 11. Germline CDR1 is SGHTA and CDR2 is FQGNSA. Here the CDR3 DNA reads TGTGCCAGCAGCTCCGCCGCCTGGGACAGAACCTACGAGCAGTACTTC. Protein sequence: CASSSAAWDRTYEQYF.

The chain recombines TRBV11-1 with TRBJ2-7, with 8 bases fitting TRBD1. Germline V gives CDR1 SGHAT, CDR2 FQDESV (reference sequence). There are 13 residues in the CDR3. V lost 11 bases and J lost 2; bases outside the gene matches: 8. The CDR3 loop reads CAVRDRTTYEQYF. The CDR3 DNA reads as TGTGCCGTCCGGGACAGGACTACCTACGAGCAGTACTTC.

This clone appeared a few times. The chain is built from TRBV11-3 and TRBJ2-1; possibly TRBD1 for D (5 bases). V was clipped by 4 bases and J by 7 bases, with 11 bases between them. The V gene's germline CDR1 is SGHNT and CDR2 YENEEA. This CDR3 contains 13 residues. CDR3 sequence: CASSYDGQNEQFF. CDR3 nucleotides: TGTGCCAGCAGCTACGACGGACAAAATGAGCAGTTCTTC. The complete variable domain, with remaining parts taken from reference TRBV11-3 and TRBJ2-1, reads EAGVVQSPRYKIIEKKQPVAFWCNPISGHNTLYWYLQNLGQGPELLIRYENEEAVDDSQLPKDRFSAERLKGVDSTLKIQPAELGDSAVYLCASSYDGQNEQFFGPGTRLTVL.

The chain uses TRBV13 and TRBJ2-7; 16 bases are a match to TRBD2. Germline V gives CDR1 PRHDT, CDR2 FYEKMQ (reference sequence). CDR3 size: 15 residues. V lost 5 bases, J lost 7 bases, and 5 bases stayed unmatched. CDR3 sequence (DNA): TGTGCCAGCAGCGGGGGACTAGCGGGGGGGGGTGAGCAGTACTTC. Its translation is CASSGGLAGGGEQYF. The variable domain in full, with the rest retrieved from reference TRBV13 and TRBJ2-7, is AAGVIQSPRHLIKEKRETATLKCYPIPRHDTVYWYQQGPGQDPQFLISFYEKMQSDKGSIPDRFSAQQFSDYHSELNMSSLELGDSALYFCASSGGLAGGGEQYFGPGTRLTVT.

This clone was seen more than once but under ten times. V gene TRBV6-5 combines with J gene TRBJ2-3; D gene ambiguous. The germline CDR1 and CDR2 sequences are MNHEY and SVGAGI. The CDR3 runs to 14 residues. V dropped 2 bases and J dropped 1 base, with 7 bases sitting between them. The chain's CDR3 is CASSYGQGTDTQYF. For the CDR3, the DNA is TGTGCCAGCAGTTACGGGCAGGGCACAGATACGCAGTATTTT.

The J gene is TRBJ1-6, the V gene TRBV6-5; D uncertain. Germline V gene data show CDR1 as MNHEY and CDR2 as SVGAGI. This CDR3 region has 14 residues. Trimming removed 8 bases at V and 3 bases at J, with 11 bases between. Written as DNA, the CDR3 is TGTGCCAGCGGCGGGTCCAACTATAATTCACCCCTCCACTTT. It yields the protein CASGGSNYNSPLHF.

The chain couples TRBV4-2 to TRBJ2-7; TRBD1 matches 8 bases. The CDR3 consists of 16 residues. The ends lost 1 base at V and 4 bases at J; junction bases unmatched: 9. The germline V gene encodes CDR1 LGHNA and CDR2 YNFKEQ. The CDR3 here is CASSQVSGTGAYEQYF. DNA for the CDR3: TGTGCCAGCAGCCAAGTATCCGGGACAGGCGCTTACGAGCAGTACTTC.

The rearrangement joins TRBV11-3 to TRBJ2-5; 9 nucleotides align to TRBD2. There are 16 residues in the CDR3. V shed 5 bases, J shed 5 bases, and the junction held 12 bases outside the gene matches. CDR1 is SGHNT and CDR2 is YENEEA in the germline V gene. In DNA, the CDR3 is TGTGCCAGCAGCCCTGGGGGCGGGGGGGCCTTGGAGACCCAGTACTTC. Its protein product is CASSPGGGGALETQYF. Drawing the rest from reference TRBV11-3 and TRBJ2-5, the complete variable domain is EAGVVQSPRYKIIEKKQPVAFWCNPISGHNTLYWYLQNLGQGPELLIRYENEEAVDDSQLPKDRFSAERLKGVDSTLKIQPAELGDSAVYLCASSPGGGGALETQYFGPGTRLLVL.

The J gene is TRBJ2-3, the V gene TRBV7-3; 11 bases fit TRBD2. The CDR3 runs 15 residues. Germline-derived CDR1 and CDR2 are SGHTA and FQGTGA. The junction had 4 bases not matched to a gene; V was cut back by 6 bases and J by 2 bases. The CDR3 DNA is TGTGCCAGCAGGGCGGGACTAGCGGCCACAGATACGCAGTATTTT. As protein: CASRAGLAATDTQYF.

V and J are TRBV4-3 and TRBJ2-7, with TRBD1 as a possible D gene (6 bases). Per germline, CDR1 LGHNA and CDR2 YSLEER. The CDR3 is 15 amino acids. V was cut by 3 bases and J by 3 bases, with 15 bases left in between. The CDR3 is CASSQDSTGFYEQYF. CDR3 nucleotide sequence: TGCGCCAGCAGCCAGGATTCGACAGGTTTCTACGAGCAGTACTTC.

This rearrangement joins TRBV4-3 to TRBJ1-2; perhaps TRBD1 as D (6 bases). CDR3 length: 17 amino acids. V gave up 1 base and J gave up 0 bases, with 15 bases separating them. Germline assignment: CDR1 LGHNA and CDR2 YSLEER. This chain's CDR3 is CASSQAPGAIANYGYTF. CDR3 sequence (DNA): TGCGCCAGCAGCCAAGCCCCAGGGGCGATAGCTAACTATGGCTACACCTTC.

This clone was counted a single time. V usage is TRBV5-5 and J usage is TRBJ2-3; 10 bases are shared with TRBD2. From germline, CDR1 is SGHKS and CDR2 YYEKEE (reference sequence). The CDR3 covers 15 residues. V lost 4 bases to trimming and J lost 3 bases; unmatched junction nucleotides: 5. CDR3 nucleotide sequence: TGTGCCAGCAGCCTACTAGCGGGGCCAACAGATACGCAGTATTTT. Amino acids: CASSLLAGPTDTQYF.

The rearrangement joins TRBV5-1 to TRBJ1-1, with 7 bases lining up with TRBD1. The CDR3 is made up of 15 amino acids. The germline V gene has CDR1 SGHRS and CDR2 YFSETQ. J was trimmed by 5 bases and V by 3 bases; bases with no gene match: 10. The CDR3 bases are TGCGCCAGCAGCTCCCGGAGGGGGCTCGGGACTGAAGCTTTCTTT. Its protein is CASSSRRGLGTEAFF.

This rearrangement joins TRBV28 to TRBJ2-5; 7 bases match TRBD1. The J call could be wrong; TRBJ2-7 is a better fit for the DNA end. In germline, CDR1 is MDHEN, CDR2 SYDVKM. The CDR3 spans 15 residues. In DNA form, the CDR3 reads TGTGCCAGCAGTCCTTGGGGGCAGGGGGACGACGAGCAGTACTTC. Protein: CASSPWGQGDDEQYF.

The chain joins TRBV10-1 to TRBJ2-3; TRBD1 agrees at 8 bases. The germline V gene has CDR1 WNHNN and CDR2 SYGVQD (reference sequence). The CDR3 runs 13 residues. The V and J ends lost 5 bases and 5 bases, in that order; junction bases with no gene match: 3. This chain's CDR3 is CASSLQGGDTQYF. The CDR3 DNA reads as TGCGCCAGCAGTTTACAGGGGGGAGATACGCAGTATTTT.

The chain is built from TRBV28 and TRBJ1-2; 10 nucleotides agree with TRBD1. The CDR3 contains 13 residues. Germline values: CDR1 MDHEN, CDR2 SYDVKM. J lost 4 bases, V lost 10 bases, and 6 bases had no gene match. CDR3 nucleotides: TGTGCCACCCAGACAGGGGGCGCCTATGGCTACACCTTC. Residues: CATQTGGAYGYTF.

The chain links TRBV5-4 to TRBJ2-5; D is possibly TRBD2 (6 bases). Germline CDR1 reads SGHNT; CDR2 reads YYREEE (reference sequence). The V and J ends lost 1 base and 2 bases respectively, with 9 bases between them. The CDR3 length is 14 residues. DNA for the CDR3: TGTGCCAGCAGCTTGCCCGGGGGACAAGAGACCCAGTACTTC. This sequence encodes CASSLPGGQETQYF.

This sequence joins TRBV5-1 and TRBJ2-1; 8 nucleotides agree with TRBD2. This CDR3 is built from 15 residues. The V gene's germline CDR1 is SGHRS and CDR2 YFSETQ. V lost 8 bases to trimming and J lost 3 bases; unmatched junction nucleotides: 10. CDR3 DNA: TGCGCCAGTGAGCCCGCGAGCGGGGGCTACAATGAGCAGTTCTTC. It encodes CASEPASGGYNEQFF.

The J gene is TRBJ1-5, the V gene TRBV6-1; TRBD1 might be the D (6 bases). The CDR3 has 14 residues. V gave up 7 bases and J gave up 5 bases, with 15 bases separating them. Germline CDR1 MNHNS, CDR2 SASEGT. CDR3 loop: CASNQGGGDQPQHF. CDR3 DNA: TGTGCCAGCAATCAAGGGGGAGGGGATCAGCCCCAGCATTTT.

The gene calls are TRBV27 and TRBJ2-7, with 9 positions matching TRBD1. After removal of 5 bases from V and 6 bases from J, the junction contained 11 bases not matched to a gene. CDR1 is MNHEY, CDR2 SMNVEV, per germline (reference sequence). The CDR3 contains 15 residues. CDR3 in DNA: TGTGCCAGCAGTAGGGGGGGACAGGGCCCCATCGAGCAGTACTTC. Protein: CASSRGGQGPIEQYF.

The rearrangement joins TRBV7-9 to TRBJ2-2, with 10 bases fitting TRBD1. Germline assignment: CDR1 SEHNR and CDR2 FQNEAQ (reference sequence). The CDR3 is 15 residues long. Losses at the gene ends were 5 bases for V and 5 bases for J; bases not matched to a gene: 5. CDR3 sequence (DNA): TGTGCCAGCAGCCGCGACAGGGGGCAAACCGGGGAGCTGTTTTTT. Amino acid sequence: CASSRDRGQTGELFF.